This T cell receptor beta chain derives from a study of blood T cell repertoires in COVID-19 (dated by TCRdb to about 2020). General notes on the study: Collaborator samples came from the United States, Italy and Spain and covered acute and convalescent phases of COVID-19. The prospective study material was composed of cDNA or gDNA derived from T cells, B-cell-depleted T cells, or PBMCs. Deeply sampled blood TCRbeta repertoires from subjects exposed to, actively infected with, or recovered from COVID-19 were included in the dataset. The repertoires were released in a freely available public database intended as a resource for research on the immune response to SARS-CoV-2. The samples were drawn from the first 160 participants of the ongoing ImmuneRACE study and from roughly 1,300 subjects provided by 6 global collaborators. A de-identified subject ID, COVID-19 status, age in years and sex were almost always included in the sample metadata. Where available, HLA class I and class II types were obtained from metadata supplied by the sample provider rather than from assay-based typing.

CDR1 and CDR2 were assigned from the germline V gene (reference sequence) as LNHDA and SQIVND. The CDR3 measures 12 amino acids from cysteine to phenylalanine. The DNA shown is the 36-base CDR3, in frame from base 1. V loses 6 bases of germline sequence and J loses 7 bases, and the interval between the two ends is 12 bases. The collaborating institutions used their own protocols to collect whole blood in K2EDTA tubes. For TCRbeta analysis, collaborators shipped samples in one of three forms: frozen whole blood, isolated PBMCs, or DNA extracted from either of those sample types. Summary of the overall study and its limitations: Clinical and demographic metadata were provided uncurated, with the amount varying by source and participant.

The immunoSEQ Assay, a bias-controlled multiplex PCR, was used to amplify TCRbeta CDR3 regions from genomic DNA. The authors' pipeline ran thus. Within the assay, amplification of reference gene primers was used to estimate how many nucleated cells each sample contained. To quantify the absolute abundance of each unique TCRbeta CDR3 rearrangement, sequence reads were collapsed and filtered. For each sample, productive Simpson clonality was calculated as the square root of Simpson's diversity index over productive rearrangements. TCRdb provides this immuneACCESS table in a form limited to in-frame rearrangements. Some clones are lacking; in checked studies, under half of them reflect an unresolved V gene, and why the rest are absent is not known. The V and J calls and clone size come from that table; D and trimming were worked out from the DNA. Within this sample are around 150,000 clones, with approximately 92% of them counted one time only. The ten largest clones take up approximately 2.8% of the sample.

Concerning this clone itself: This clone's antigen is unknown. Qualities for individual bases were not recorded, and no much larger clone is one base off.

This chain is built from TRBV19 and TRBJ1-2, and the D gene may be TRBD1, 6 bases matching. The source material was peripheral blood. The receptor comes from a woman in her sixties or seventies with active COVID-19. The CDR3 region: CASSNRVFGYTF. The bases are TGTGCCAGTAGCAACAGGGTTTTTGGCTACACCTTC.